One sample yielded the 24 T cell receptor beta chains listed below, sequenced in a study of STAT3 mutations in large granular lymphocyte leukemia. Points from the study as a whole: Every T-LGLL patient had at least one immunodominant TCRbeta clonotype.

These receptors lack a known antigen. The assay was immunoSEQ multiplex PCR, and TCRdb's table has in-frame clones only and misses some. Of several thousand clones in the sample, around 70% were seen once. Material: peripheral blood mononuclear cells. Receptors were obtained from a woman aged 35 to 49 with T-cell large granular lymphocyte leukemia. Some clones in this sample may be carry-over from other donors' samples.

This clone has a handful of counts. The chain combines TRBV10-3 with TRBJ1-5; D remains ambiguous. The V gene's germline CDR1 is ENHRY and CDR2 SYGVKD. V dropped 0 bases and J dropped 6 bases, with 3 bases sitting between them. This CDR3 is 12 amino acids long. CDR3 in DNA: TGTGCCATCAGTGAGTCCGGTCAGCCCCAGCATTTT. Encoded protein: CAISESGQPQHF.

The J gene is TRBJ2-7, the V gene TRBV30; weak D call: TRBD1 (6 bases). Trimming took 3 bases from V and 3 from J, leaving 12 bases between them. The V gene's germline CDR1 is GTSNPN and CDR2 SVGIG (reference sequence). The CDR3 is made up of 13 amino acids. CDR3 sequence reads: CAWSSGDGYEQYF. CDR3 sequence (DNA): TGTGCCTGGAGCTCAGGGGATGGCTACGAGCAGTACTTC.

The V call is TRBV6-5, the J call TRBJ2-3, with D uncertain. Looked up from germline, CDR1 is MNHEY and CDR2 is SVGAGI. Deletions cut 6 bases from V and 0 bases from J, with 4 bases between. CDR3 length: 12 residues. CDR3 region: CASRDSTDTQYF. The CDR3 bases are TGTGCCAGCAGAGACAGCACAGATACGCAGTATTTT.

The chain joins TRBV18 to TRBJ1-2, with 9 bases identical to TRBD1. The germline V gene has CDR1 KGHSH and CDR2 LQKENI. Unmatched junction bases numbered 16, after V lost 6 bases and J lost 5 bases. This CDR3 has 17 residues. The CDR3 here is CASSPEEYRGRRYGYTF. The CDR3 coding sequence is TGTGCCAGCTCCCCCGAAGAGTACAGGGGGCGTCGGTATGGCTACACCTTC.

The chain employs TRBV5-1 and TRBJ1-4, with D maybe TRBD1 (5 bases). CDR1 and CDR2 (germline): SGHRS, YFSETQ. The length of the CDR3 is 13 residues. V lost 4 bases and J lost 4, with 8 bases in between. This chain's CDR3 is CASSMDINEKLFF. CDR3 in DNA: TGCGCCAGCAGCATGGACATTAATGAAAAACTGTTTTTT.

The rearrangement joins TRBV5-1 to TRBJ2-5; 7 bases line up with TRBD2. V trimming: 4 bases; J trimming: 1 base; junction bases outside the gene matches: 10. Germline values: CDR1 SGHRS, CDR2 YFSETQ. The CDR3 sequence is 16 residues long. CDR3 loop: CASSLTSLGGQETQYF. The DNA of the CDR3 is TGCGCCAGCAGCCTGACTAGCTTGGGGGGCCAAGAGACCCAGTACTTC.

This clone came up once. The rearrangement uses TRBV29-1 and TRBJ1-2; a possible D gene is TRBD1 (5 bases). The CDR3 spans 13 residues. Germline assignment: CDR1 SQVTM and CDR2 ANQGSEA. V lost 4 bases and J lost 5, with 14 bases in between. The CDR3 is CSVVDMWQYGYTF. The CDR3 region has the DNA TGCAGCGTTGTGGACATGTGGCAATATGGCTACACCTTC.

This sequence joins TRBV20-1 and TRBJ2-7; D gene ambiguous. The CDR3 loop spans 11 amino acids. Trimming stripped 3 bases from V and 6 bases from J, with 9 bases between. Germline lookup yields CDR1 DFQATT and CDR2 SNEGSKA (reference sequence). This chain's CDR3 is CSARIGSEQYF. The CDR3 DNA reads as TGCAGTGCTAGGATCGGGTCCGAGCAGTACTTC.

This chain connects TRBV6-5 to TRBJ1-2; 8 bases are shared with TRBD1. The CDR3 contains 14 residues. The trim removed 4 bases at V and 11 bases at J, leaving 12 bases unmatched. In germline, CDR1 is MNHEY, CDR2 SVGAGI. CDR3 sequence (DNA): TGTGCCAGCAGTTTACACCCTGGACAGGGCGGGTACACCTTC. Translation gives CASSLHPGQGGYTF.

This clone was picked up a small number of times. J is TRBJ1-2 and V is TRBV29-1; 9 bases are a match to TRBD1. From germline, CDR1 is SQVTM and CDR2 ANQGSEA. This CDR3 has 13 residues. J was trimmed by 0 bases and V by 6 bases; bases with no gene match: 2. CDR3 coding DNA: TGCAGCGTCTGGGACAGGGCTAACTATGGCTACACCTTC. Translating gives CSVWDRANYGYTF.

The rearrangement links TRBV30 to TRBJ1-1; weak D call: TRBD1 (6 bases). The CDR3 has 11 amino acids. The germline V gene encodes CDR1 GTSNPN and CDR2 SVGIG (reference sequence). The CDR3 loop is CTGQRNTEAFF. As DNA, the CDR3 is TGTACTGGACAGCGGAACACTGAAGCTTTCTTT.

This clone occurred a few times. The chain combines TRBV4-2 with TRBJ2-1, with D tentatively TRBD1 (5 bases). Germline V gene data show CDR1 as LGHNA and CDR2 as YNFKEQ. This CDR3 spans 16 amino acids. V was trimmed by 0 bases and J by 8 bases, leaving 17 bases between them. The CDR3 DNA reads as TGTGCCAGCAGCCAAGATCCACAGTCTTTAGGGGATGAGCAGTTCTTC. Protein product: CASSQDPQSLGDEQFF.

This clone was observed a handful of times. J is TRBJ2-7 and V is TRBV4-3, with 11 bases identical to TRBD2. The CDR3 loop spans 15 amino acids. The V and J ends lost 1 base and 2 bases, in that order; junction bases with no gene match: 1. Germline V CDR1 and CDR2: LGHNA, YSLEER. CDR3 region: CASSQATSGAYEQYF. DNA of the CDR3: TGCGCCAGCAGCCAAGCGACTAGCGGGGCCTACGAGCAGTACTTC.

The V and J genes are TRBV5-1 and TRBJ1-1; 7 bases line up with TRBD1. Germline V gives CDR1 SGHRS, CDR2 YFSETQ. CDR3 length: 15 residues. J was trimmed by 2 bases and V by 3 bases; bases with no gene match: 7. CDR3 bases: TGCGCCAGCAGCTGGGGGGACAGCTCCAACACTGAAGCTTTCTTT. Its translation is CASSWGDSSNTEAFF. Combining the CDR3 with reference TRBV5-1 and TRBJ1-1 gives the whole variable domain KAGVTQTPRYLIKTRGQQVTLSCSPISGHRSVSWYQQTPGQGLQFLFEYFSETQRNKGNFPGRFSGRQFSNSRSEMNVSTLELGDSALYLCASSWGDSSNTEAFFGQGTRLTVV.

CDR3 region: CASSGLGTQYF. The CDR3 DNA reads TGTGCCAGCAGCGGGCTTGGCACCCAGTACTTC. The chain couples TRBV5-6 to TRBJ2-5; D is ambiguous. Between the trimmed V and J ends, which lost 4 bases and 8 bases, there was a span of 9 bases. The CDR3 is 11 residues long. The V gene's germline CDR1 is SGHDT and CDR2 YYEEEE. Full variable domain (outside the CDR3, taken from reference TRBV5-6 and TRBJ2-5): DAGVTQSPTHLIKTRGQQVTLRCSPKSGHDTVSWYQQALGQGPQFIFQYYEEEERQRGNFPDRFSGHQFPNYSSELNVNALLLGDSALYLCASSGLGTQYFGPGTRLLVL.

The CDR3 DNA reads TGTGCCAGCAGCGACCGACAGGGGGCGGACATTCAGTACTTC. It translates to CASSDRQGADIQYF. The rearrangement links TRBV5-4 to TRBJ2-4; 10 nucleotides agree with TRBD1. Germline CDR1 reads SGHNT; CDR2 reads YYREEE (reference sequence). The CDR3 has 14 amino acids. The ends lost 4 bases at V and 8 bases at J; junction bases unmatched: 6.

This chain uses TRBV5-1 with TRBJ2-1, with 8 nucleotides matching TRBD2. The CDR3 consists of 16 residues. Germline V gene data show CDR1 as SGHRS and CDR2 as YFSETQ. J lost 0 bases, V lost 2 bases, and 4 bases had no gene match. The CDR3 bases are TGCGCCAGCAGCTTTAGCGGGGCCAGCTCCTACAATGAGCAGTTCTTC. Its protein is CASSFSGASSYNEQFF.

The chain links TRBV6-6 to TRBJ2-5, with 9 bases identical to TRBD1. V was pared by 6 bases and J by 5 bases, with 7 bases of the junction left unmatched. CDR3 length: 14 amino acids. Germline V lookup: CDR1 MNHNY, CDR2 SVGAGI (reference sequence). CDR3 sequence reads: CASRGTGILETQYF. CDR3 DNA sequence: TGTGCCAGCAGAGGGACAGGGATACTCGAGACCCAGTACTTC.

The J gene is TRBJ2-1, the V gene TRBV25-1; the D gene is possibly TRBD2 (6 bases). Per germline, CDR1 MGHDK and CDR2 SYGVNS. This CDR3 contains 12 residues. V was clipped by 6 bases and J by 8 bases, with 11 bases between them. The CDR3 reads CASSAGSDEQFF. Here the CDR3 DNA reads TGTGCCAGCAGCGCCGGGAGCGATGAGCAGTTCTTC.

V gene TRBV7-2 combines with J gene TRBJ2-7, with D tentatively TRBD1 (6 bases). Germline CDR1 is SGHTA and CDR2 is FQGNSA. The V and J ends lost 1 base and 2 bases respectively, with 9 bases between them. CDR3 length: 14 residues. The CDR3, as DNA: TGTGCCAGCAGCTTAGGGGCAGGGGCCTACGAGCAGTACTTC. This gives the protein CASSLGAGAYEQYF. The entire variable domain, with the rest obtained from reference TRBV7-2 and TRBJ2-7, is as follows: GAGVSQSPSNKVTEKGKDVELRCDPISGHTALYWYRQSLGQGLEFLIYFQGNSAPDKSGLPSDRFSAERTGGSVSTLTIQRTQQEDSAVYLCASSLGAGAYEQYFGPGTRLTVT.

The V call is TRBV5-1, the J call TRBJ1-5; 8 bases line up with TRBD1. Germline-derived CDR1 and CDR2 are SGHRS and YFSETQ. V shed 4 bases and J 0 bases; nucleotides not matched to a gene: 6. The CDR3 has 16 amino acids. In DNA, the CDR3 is TGCGCCAGCAGCCCAGGGGGCGCGTATAGCAATCAGCCCCAGCATTTT. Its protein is CASSPGGAYSNQPQHF.

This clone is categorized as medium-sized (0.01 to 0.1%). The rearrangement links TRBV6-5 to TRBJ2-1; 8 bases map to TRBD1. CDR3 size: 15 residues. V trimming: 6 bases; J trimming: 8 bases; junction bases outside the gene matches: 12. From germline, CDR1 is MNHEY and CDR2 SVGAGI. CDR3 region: CASRDRVPGPHEQFF. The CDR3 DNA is TGTGCCAGCAGGGACAGGGTCCCAGGGCCACATGAGCAGTTCTTC.

This chain's CDR3 is CASSGRQGGFGYTF. As DNA, the CDR3 is TGTGCCAGTAGTGGCCGACAGGGCGGGTTTGGCTACACCTTC. The gene calls are TRBV19 and TRBJ1-2; 7 bases fit TRBD1. The ends lost 5 bases at V and 7 bases at J; junction bases unmatched: 10. The CDR3 totals 14 residues. CDR1 is LNHDA and CDR2 is SQIVND in the germline V gene (reference sequence).

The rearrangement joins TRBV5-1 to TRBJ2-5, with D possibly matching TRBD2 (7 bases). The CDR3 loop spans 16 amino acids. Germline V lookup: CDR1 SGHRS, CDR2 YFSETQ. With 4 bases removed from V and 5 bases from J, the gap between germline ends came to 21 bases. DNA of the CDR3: TGCGCCAGCAGCCCCCTCGCGGGGGCTACCGGGGAGACCCAGTACTTC. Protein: CASSPLAGATGETQYF.